This T cell receptor (beta chain) was sequenced in a study of blood T cell repertoires in COVID-19. Study-wide context: COVID-19 samples from acute and convalescent phases originated in the United States, Italy and Spain. The cDNA or gDNA used as material had been derived from T cells, B-cell-depleted T cells, or PBMCs.

The CDR3 contains 14 residues. The ends were cut back, 4 bases at V and 4 bases at J, with 8 bases in the middle. The germline V gene encodes CDR1 LGHDT and CDR2 YNNKEL (reference sequence). TCRdb's table, derived via immunoSEQ multiplex PCR, lists solely in-frame clones and lacks some. Of around 250,000 clones in the sample, 85% to 90% were seen once. Sequences were obtained from peripheral blood. The J gene is TRBJ1-6, the V gene TRBV3-1 (or the pseudogene TRBV3-2); TRBD1 might be the D (5 bases). The receptor comes from a woman aged 60 to 75 with COVID-19, enrolled during active disease. CDR3 nucleotides: TGTGCCAGCAGCCTGGGGCGGTATAATTCACCCCTCCACTTT. Its translation is CASSLGRYNSPLHF.